The 31 T cell receptor beta chains below all came from one sample that was sequenced in a study of regulatory T cells in long-lasting Graves disease. The time point denotes: newly diagnosed GD, antithyroid drugs for less than 3 months. Construction of the TCR library relied on RNA isolated from PBMCs. Arm-PCR of CDR3 regions and iRepertoire HTBI primers were the basis on which TCR beta libraries were built. Via MiXCR, TCRdb re-called the multiplex PCR reads, giving one row per CDR3 protein. Here the sample spans hundreds of thousands of distinct CDR3 sequences, 15% to 20% being singletons. The source was peripheral blood mononuclear cells (PBMCs), collected at new diagnosis, from a patient treated with antithyroid drugs. These receptors all stem from a female donor with Graves disease.

This clonotype was seen a few times. The chain links TRBV24-1 to TRBJ2-2; D gene unclear. The V and J ends lost 4 bases and 4 bases respectively, with 18 bases between them. From germline, CDR1 is KGHDR and CDR2 SFDVKD. CDR3 size: 17 residues. DNA of the CDR3: TGTGCCACCAGTGACTCCAGTGAGGCGCGTAGCACCGGGGAGCTGTTTTTT. Translated, it gives CATSDSSEARSTGELFF.

The chain combines TRBV28 with TRBJ2-5, with D maybe TRBD2 (6 bases). The CDR3 totals 14 residues. V was pared by 6 bases and J by 1 base, with 12 bases between. Germline V gene lookup returns CDR1 MDHEN and CDR2 SYDVKM. The CDR3 spells CASSSWTTQETQYF. The CDR3 region has the DNA TGTGCCAGCAGCTCATGGACTACCCAAGAGACCCAGTACTTC.

The rearrangement joins TRBV5-8 to TRBJ2-1, with D possibly called TRBD1 or TRBD2 (6 bases each). CDR1 is SGHTS, CDR2 YDEGEE, per germline. Trimming cost V 2 bases and J 3 bases, with 15 bases left between them. There are 16 residues in the CDR3. CDR3 region: CASSLFPGAGYNEQFF. The CDR3 DNA reads as TGTGCCAGCAGCTTATTTCCGGGGGCCGGCTACAATGAGCAGTTCTTC.

This clonotype was seen many times. V is TRBV6-2 or TRBV6-3 and J is TRBJ1-2; D gene unclear. Germline values: CDR1 MNHEY, CDR2 SVGEGT. V was pared by 8 bases and J by 3 bases, with 7 bases between. This CDR3 spans 11 amino acids. Here the CDR3 DNA reads TGTGCCAGCTGGGCTTACTATGGCTACACCTTC. This translates into CASWAYYGYTF.

This clonotype was counted many times. Lacking the conserved final phenylalanine or tryptophan, this CDR3 likely reflects a read error. This rearrangement joins TRBV28 to TRBJ1-1; a possible D gene is TRBD1 (5 bases). In germline, CDR1 is MDHEN, CDR2 SYDVKM. The V end lost 7 bases, the J end lost 1 base, and 16 bases lay between the germline ends. The CDR3 has 15 residues. The CDR3 coding sequence is TGTGCCAGCACCTCTCCCGGGACCGAGAACACTGAAGCTTTCCTT. Its protein product is CASTSPGTENTEAFL.

Concerning this clonotype: A single base separates this from a much larger clone, so it may be a read error. The CDR3 reads CASSSGRGVYGYTF. The CDR3 nucleotides are TGTGCCAGCAGCTCTGGGCGGGGAGTCTATGGCTACACCTTC. The J gene is TRBJ1-2, the V gene TRBV28; D unresolved. The CDR3 runs to 14 residues. Germline values: CDR1 MDHEN, CDR2 SYDVKM. The V gene lost 6 bases and the J gene lost 4 bases, with 15 bases spanning the gap.

This rearrangement joins TRBV4-2 to TRBJ1-5; 11 nucleotides agree with TRBD1. This CDR3 region has 17 residues. Germline V gene sequence: CDR1 LGHNA, CDR2 YNFKEQ. V shed 3 bases and J 9 bases; nucleotides not matched to a gene: 13. This CDR3 reads CASSHAGQGALEGPQHF. CDR3 DNA: TGTGCCAGCAGCCACGCCGGACAGGGGGCCCTAGAGGGGCCCCAGCATTTT.

This clonotype was counted many times. The chain links TRBV28 to TRBJ2-7, with D possibly being TRBD2 (5 bases). This CDR3 is 13 amino acids long. The germline CDR1 and CDR2 sequences are MDHEN and SYDVKM. V lost 7 bases to trimming and J lost 3 bases, with 13 bases between them. The CDR3 coding sequence is TGTGCCAGCATAGGAAGCGGCGTCTACGAGCAGTACTTC. As protein: CASIGSGVYEQYF. The entire variable domain, with the rest obtained from reference TRBV28 and TRBJ2-7, is as follows: DVKVTQSSRYLVKRTGEKVFLECVQDMDHENMFWYRQDPGLGLRLIYFSYDVKMKEKGDIPEGYSVSREKKERFSLILESASTNQTSMYLCASIGSGVYEQYFGPGTRLTVT.

The rearrangement uses TRBV18 and TRBJ2-7; 13 bases agree with TRBD2. The CDR3 sequence is 16 residues long. Germline V CDR1 and CDR2: KGHSH, LQKENI. V lost 0 bases and J lost 6; bases outside the gene matches: 5. CDR3 nucleotides: TGTGCCAGCTCACCACCCGGGACTAGCGGGATCTTCGAGCAGTACTTC. Translation gives CASSPPGTSGIFEQYF.

DNA for the CDR3: TGCGCCAGCAGCTTGACGGAACGGCCTAACATTCAGTACTTC. This codes for CASSLTERPNIQYF. The chain recombines TRBV5-1 with TRBJ2-4; D gene ambiguous. This CDR3 region has 14 residues. Trimming left V 1 base short and J 7 bases short, with 12 bases between. Germline-derived CDR1 and CDR2 are SGHRS and YFSETQ.

This clonotype was counted ten times or more. The CDR3 reads CASSHIDRSSSTDTQYF. The CDR3 DNA reads TGTGCCAGCAGTCACATCGACAGATCCTCTAGCACAGATACGCAGTATTTT. The chain carries TRBV12-3 or TRBV12-4 and TRBJ2-3; D might be TRBD1 (5 bases). The CDR3 has 17 residues. The ends were cut back, 5 bases at V and 0 bases at J, with 18 bases in the middle.

This clonotype appeared many times. This rearrangement joins TRBV10-2 to TRBJ2-2; D is unclear. The CDR3 runs 14 residues. CDR1 WSHSY and CDR2 SAAADI come from the germline V gene. Trimming removed 4 bases at V and 3 bases at J, with 9 bases between. As DNA, the CDR3 is TGCGCCAGCAGTGCGCGACACGACACCGGGGAGCTGTTTTTT. The encoded protein is CASSARHDTGELFF.

The chain employs TRBV12-3 or TRBV12-4 and TRBJ2-1; D gene unclear. Between the trimmed V and J ends, which lost 8 bases and 10 bases, there was a span of 12 bases. The CDR3 loop spans 11 amino acids. In DNA form, the CDR3 reads TGTGCCAGCCGGTCGAACGAAGAGCAGTTCTTC. Its protein is CASRSNEEQFF.

This clonotype came up a few times. J is TRBJ1-4 and V is TRBV5-1, with D possibly being TRBD1 (5 bases). The V gene's germline CDR1 is SGHRS and CDR2 YFSETQ. The CDR3 has 14 amino acids. Trimming shortened V by 0 bases and J by 5 bases, and 8 bases separated the two germline ends. The CDR3: CASSLAGRNEKLFF. In DNA, the CDR3 is TGCGCCAGCAGCTTGGCGGGACGGAATGAAAAACTGTTTTTT.

This clonotype has a handful of counts. The chain uses TRBV27 and TRBJ2-7; D unclear. There are 12 residues in the CDR3. V lost 8 bases and J lost 3, with 11 bases in between. Germline loops: CDR1 MNHEY, CDR2 SMNVEV (reference sequence). The CDR3 is CASGPSLYEQYF. The CDR3 DNA reads as TGTGCCAGCGGTCCGAGCCTCTACGAGCAGTACTTC.

The gene calls are TRBV30 and TRBJ2-4; 10 bases align to TRBD1. Germline trimming cut 2 bases from V and 7 bases from J; bases unmatched to any gene: 2. Germline CDR1 is GTSNPN and CDR2 is SVGIG (reference sequence). CDR3 length equals 13 residues. This CDR3 reads CAWSRQGANIQYF. The CDR3 bases are TGTGCCTGGAGTCGACAGGGGGCCAACATTCAGTACTTC.

This sequence joins TRBV5-1 and TRBJ2-7, with 7 positions matching TRBD1. From germline, CDR1 is SGHRS and CDR2 YFSETQ. This CDR3 comprises 15 residues. The V and J ends lost 4 bases and 2 bases, in that order; junction bases with no gene match: 9. The CDR3 reads CASSPRTGPTYEQYF. In nucleotides, the CDR3 is TGCGCCAGCAGCCCACGGACAGGACCAACCTACGAGCAGTACTTC.

This clonotype was detected many times. This rearrangement joins TRBV28 to TRBJ1-6; 7 bases fit TRBD1. With V trimmed by 5 bases and J by 4 bases, 5 bases remained unmatched. CDR3 length: 15 amino acids. CDR1 and CDR2 (germline): MDHEN, SYDVKM. The CDR3 here is CASSPPGQYNSPLHF. In DNA form, the CDR3 reads TGTGCCAGCAGTCCCCCGGGACAGTATAATTCACCCCTCCACTTT.

Many counts were recorded for this clonotype. The V call is TRBV5-1, the J call TRBJ2-1; 7 bases fit TRBD1. The CDR3 contains 13 residues. Germline CDR1 and CDR2: SGHRS and YFSETQ. Trimming at V came to 1 base and at J to 8 bases, leaving 3 bases not matched to a gene. CDR3: CASSLTGVHEQFF. The CDR3 DNA sequence: TGCGCCAGCAGCTTGACAGGGGTCCATGAGCAGTTCTTC. Combining the CDR3 with reference TRBV5-1 and TRBJ2-1 gives the whole variable domain KAGVTQTPRYLIKTRGQQVTLSCSPISGHRSVSWYQQTPGQGLQFLFEYFSETQRNKGNFPGRFSGRQFSNSRSEMNVSTLELGDSALYLCASSLTGVHEQFFGPGTRLTVL.

The chain combines TRBV28 with TRBJ2-7; no clear D. This CDR3 has 11 residues. CDR1 is MDHEN, CDR2 SYDVKM, per germline. The V end was cut by 4 bases, the J end by 7 bases, with 8 bases between. CDR3 amino acids: CASSSPGEQYF. In DNA form, the CDR3 reads TGTGCCAGCAGTTCCCCTGGGGAGCAGTACTTC. Looking up the rest from reference TRBV28 and TRBJ2-7 gives the full variable domain: DVKVTQSSRYLVKRTGEKVFLECVQDMDHENMFWYRQDPGLGLRLIYFSYDVKMKEKGDIPEGYSVSREKKERFSLILESASTNQTSMYLCASSSPGEQYFGPGTRLTVT.

This clonotype occurred a few times. The chain employs TRBV7-9 and TRBJ2-1, with TRBD1 identical over 8 bases. With 4 bases clipped from V and 7 bases from J, the junction kept 3 bases outside the gene matches. The CDR3 length is 13 residues. Germline V gene data show CDR1 as SEHNR and CDR2 as FQNEAQ (reference sequence). CDR3 in amino acids: CASSWTGLNEQFF. Written as DNA, the CDR3 is TGTGCCAGCAGCTGGACAGGGTTGAATGAGCAGTTCTTC.

This clonotype was seen at least ten times. This chain connects TRBV20-1 to TRBJ2-7; D might be TRBD2 (5 bases). V was pared by 2 bases and J by 5 bases, with 13 bases between. The CDR3 has 13 amino acids. Germline-derived CDR1 and CDR2 are DFQATT and SNEGSKA (reference sequence). CDR3 nucleotide sequence: TGCAGTGCTAGACTACTAGTATACGACGAGCAGTACTTC. As protein: CSARLLVYDEQYF.

This clonotype was seen ten or more times. This chain links TRBV5-1 with TRBJ2-3; D perhaps matches TRBD2 (6 bases). Germline CDR1 and CDR2: SGHRS and YFSETQ. This CDR3 has 15 amino acids. V shed 1 base and J shed 3 bases, with 12 bases lying between them. CDR3 loop: CASSLQGGGTDTQYF. In nucleotides, the CDR3 is TGCGCCAGCAGCTTGCAGGGTGGAGGGACAGATACGCAGTATTTT.

This clonotype was detected a few times. The chain employs TRBV5-1 and TRBJ2-3; 12 nucleotides align to TRBD2. This CDR3 is built from 15 residues. V gave up 5 bases and J gave up 3 bases; unmatched junction bases: 4. From germline, CDR1 is SGHRS and CDR2 YFSETQ. CDR3 amino acids: CASRSLAGGTDTQYF. In nucleotides, the CDR3 is TGCGCCAGCAGGAGCCTAGCGGGAGGGACAGATACGCAGTATTTT.

Details on this clonotype: One end of the junction does not line up with germline, which may come from a read error. This rearrangement joins TRBV2 to TRBJ2-1; the D gene is possibly TRBD1 (6 bases). The CDR3 length is 12 residues. Germline CDR1 is SNHLY and CDR2 is FYNNEI. The CDR3 reads CASSENLGHQLF. The CDR3 DNA is TGTGCCAGCAGTGAAAACCTGGGACACCAGCTCTTC.

This clonotype was seen at least ten times. The CDR3 region is CATSDSGQPNNEQFF. The DNA of the CDR3 is TGTGCCACCAGTGATTCGGGACAGCCGAACAATGAGCAGTTCTTC. The V gene is TRBV24-1, the J gene TRBJ2-1; 7 nucleotides align to TRBD1. V was clipped by 2 bases and J by 5 bases; unmatched bases: 5. Germline V gives CDR1 KGHDR, CDR2 SFDVKD. The CDR3 loop spans 15 amino acids.

In its sample, this clonotype was seen many times. CDR3 region: CASSLGGQIYEQYF. CDR3 DNA: TGTGCCAGCAGTTTAGGGGGCCAGATCTACGAGCAGTACTTC. The rearrangement joins TRBV27 to TRBJ2-7; a possible D gene is TRBD1 (6 bases). From germline, CDR1 is MNHEY and CDR2 SMNVEV (reference sequence). The CDR3 has 14 residues. The V and J ends lost 2 bases and 3 bases respectively, with 11 bases between them.

This clonotype was seen many times. The chain employs TRBV7-9 and TRBJ2-1, with 7 bases aligning to TRBD2. Germline-derived CDR1 and CDR2 are SEHNR and FQNEAQ (reference sequence). The CDR3 totals 16 residues. Trimming took 6 bases from V and 3 from J; bases not matched to a gene: 11. CDR3 residues: CASSYTGTNYYNEQFF. Written as DNA, the CDR3 is TGTGCCAGCAGTTATACCGGGACTAATTACTACAATGAGCAGTTCTTC.

This clonotype was counted at least ten times. The CDR3 DNA follows: TGCGCCAGCAGCTTGGGTGTCGGCAGTACCCAACTAGGTGGCTACACCTTC. Translating gives CASSLGVGSTQLGGYTF. The chain has TRBV5-1 and TRBJ1-2; D remains ambiguous. With 0 bases removed from V and 7 bases from J, the gap between germline ends came to 22 bases. The CDR3 is 17 amino acids. Germline V CDR1 and CDR2: SGHRS, YFSETQ.

There are many counts of this clonotype. The CDR3 loop reads CASSFPYRGNYEQYF. The CDR3 DNA reads TGTGCCAGCAGTTTCCCCTATAGGGGGAACTACGAGCAGTACTTC. The chain uses TRBV28 and TRBJ2-7; tentative D call: TRBD1 (6 bases). The CDR3 runs 15 residues. The germline V and J ends were trimmed by 3 bases and 3 bases, with 15 bases remaining between them. The V gene's germline CDR1 is MDHEN and CDR2 SYDVKM. Full variable domain (outside the CDR3, taken from reference TRBV28 and TRBJ2-7): DVKVTQSSRYLVKRTGEKVFLECVQDMDHENMFWYRQDPGLGLRLIYFSYDVKMKEKGDIPEGYSVSREKKERFSLILESASTNQTSMYLCASSFPYRGNYEQYFGPGTRLTVT.

This clonotype was seen only a few times. This chain joins TRBV7-9 and TRBJ2-7; D perhaps matches TRBD2 (6 bases). This CDR3 comprises 15 residues. V lost 5 bases and J 6 bases, leaving 20 bases between the germline ends. Germline V CDR1 and CDR2: SEHNR, FQNEAQ (reference sequence). CDR3 in DNA: TGTGCCAGCAGCCTCTTTACCGGGAGTACTCCCGAGCAGTACTTC. This translates into CASSLFTGSTPEQYF. The variable domain in full, with the rest retrieved from reference TRBV7-9 and TRBJ2-7, is DTGVSQNPRHKITKRGQNVTFRCDPISEHNRLYWYRQTLGQGPEFLTYFQNEAQLEKSRLLSDRFSAERPKGSFSTLEIQRTEQGDSAMYLCASSLFTGSTPEQYFGPGTRLTVT.